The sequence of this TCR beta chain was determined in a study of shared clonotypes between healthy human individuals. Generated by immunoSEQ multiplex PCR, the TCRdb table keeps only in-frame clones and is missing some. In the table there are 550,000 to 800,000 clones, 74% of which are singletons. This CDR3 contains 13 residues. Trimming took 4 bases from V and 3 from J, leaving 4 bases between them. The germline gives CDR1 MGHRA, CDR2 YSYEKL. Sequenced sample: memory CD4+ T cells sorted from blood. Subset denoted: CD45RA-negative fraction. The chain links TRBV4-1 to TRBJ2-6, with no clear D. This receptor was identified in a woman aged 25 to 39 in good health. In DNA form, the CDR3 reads TGCGCCAGCAGCCCCCGTGGGGCCAACGTCCTGACTTTC. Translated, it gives CASSPRGANVLTF.